A selection of T cell receptor beta chains follows, all from one sample in a study of beta chain features in type 1 diabetes. Sequenced by immunoSEQ multiplex PCR; TCRdb stores in-frame clones only, minus some. The table records 900,000 or so clones, about a sixth of them present only once. Sequenced: naive CD4+ T cells from blood. The receptors come from a woman aged 18 to 35 in good health. Both conserved end residues are part of each CDR3. A D gene is named only where the DNA matches it firmly. Clone size is stated in some rows and not others, as once, few, many or a class when expanded.

J gene: TRBJ2-7
clone size: few
V gene: TRBV29-1
D gene: NA
CDR3 DNA: TGCAGCGTTGAATACGGACCCTACGAGCAGTACTTC
CDR3 protein: CSVEYGPYEQYF

J gene: TRBJ1-3
clone size: NA
V gene: TRBV30
D gene: NA
CDR3 DNA: TGTGCCTGGCCCCTACGCAAGCCGTTCTCTGGAAACACCATATATTTT
CDR3 protein: CAWPLRKPFSGNTIYF

J gene: TRBJ1-2
clone size: NA
V gene: TRBV7-2
D gene: NA
CDR3 DNA: TGTGCCAGCAGCTACGACAGGCGAACTAACTATGGCTACACCTTC
CDR3 protein: CASSYDRRTNYGYTF

J gene: TRBJ2-3
clone size: few
V gene: TRBV4-1
D gene: TRBD2
CDR3 DNA: TGCGCCAGCAGCCGTAAACTAGCGGGAGTTGTAACCACAGATACGCAGTATTTT
CDR3 protein: CASSRKLAGVVTTDTQYF

J gene: TRBJ1-1
clone size: NA
V gene: TRBV28
D gene: NA
CDR3 DNA: TGTGCCAGCAGTTTTGGGCGGGGCTTTGGCACTGAAGCTTTCTTT
CDR3 protein: CASSFGRGFGTEAFF

J gene: TRBJ1-1
clone size: NA
V gene: TRBV5-4
D gene: NA
CDR3 DNA: TGTGCCAGCAGCCGTGACCGGGGCACTGAAGCTTTCTTT
CDR3 protein: CASSRDRGTEAFF

J gene: TRBJ1-2
clone size: few
V gene: TRBV5-4
D gene: NA
CDR3 DNA: TGTGCCAGCAGCTTGGCCCGCCTCTATGGCTACACCTTC
CDR3 protein: CASSLARLYGYTF

J gene: TRBJ2-7
clone size: once
V gene: TRBV27
D gene: NA
CDR3 DNA: TGTGCCAGCAGTTTATCGATCTCCAGGCACTTGGGCGAGCAGTACTTC
CDR3 protein: CASSLSISRHLGEQYF

J gene: TRBJ1-2
clone size: NA
V gene: TRBV7-2
D gene: NA
CDR3 DNA: TGTGCCAGCAGCTTACTCAGGGAATCTAACTATGGCTACACCTTC
CDR3 protein: CASSLLRESNYGYTF

J gene: TRBJ2-5
clone size: few
V gene: TRBV4-3
D gene: TRBD2
CDR3 DNA: TGCGCCAGCAGCCCAGAGGGTAGCGGGCAAGAGACCCAGTACTTC
CDR3 protein: CASSPEGSGQETQYF

J gene: TRBJ2-7
clone size: NA
V gene: TRBV6-6
D gene: TRBD1
CDR3 DNA: TGTGCCAGCAGTAATTGGGGACAGAGCTACGAGCAGTACTTC
CDR3 protein: CASSNWGQSYEQYF

J gene: TRBJ1-5
clone size: few
V gene: TRBV6-6
D gene: NA
CDR3 DNA: TGTGCCAGCAGTTACACCCCTACGGAGGAGCCCCAGCATTTT
CDR3 protein: CASSYTPTEEPQHF

J gene: TRBJ2-1
clone size: few
V gene: TRBV2
D gene: NA
CDR3 DNA: TGTGCCAGCAAAGGACTACTATTGAACGATGGCAATGAGCAGTTCTTC
CDR3 protein: CASKGLLLNDGNEQFF

J gene: TRBJ1-2
clone size: few
V gene: TRBV5-1
D gene: NA
CDR3 DNA: TGCGCCAGCAGCTTGTCAGGGTCCCAGTATGGCTACACCTTC
CDR3 protein: CASSLSGSQYGYTF

J gene: TRBJ2-1
clone size: NA
V gene: TRBV18
D gene: TRBD2
CDR3 DNA: TGTGCCAGCTCACAAACCACCAGGACTAGCGGGAGGAGGTCCTACAATGAGCAGTTCTTC
CDR3 protein: CASSQTTRTSGRRSYNEQFF

J gene: TRBJ2-1
clone size: few
V gene: TRBV18
D gene: TRBD2
CDR3 DNA: TGTGCCAGCTCACTGCGTAGAATAGCGGGATCTGGCAATGAGCAGTTCTTC
CDR3 protein: CASSLRRIAGSGNEQFF

J gene: TRBJ2-1
clone size: NA
V gene: TRBV7-8
D gene: TRBD2
CDR3 DNA: TGTGCCAGCAGCTTAGGGACTAGCGGGAGTTTAGGGACCTACAATGAGCAGTTCTTC
CDR3 protein: CASSLGTSGSLGTYNEQFF

J gene: TRBJ2-1
clone size: few
V gene: TRBV2
D gene: NA
CDR3 DNA: TGTGCCAGCAGGGACCGCATCTCCTACAATGAGCAGTTCTTC
CDR3 protein: CASRDRISYNEQFF

J gene: TRBJ2-1
clone size: NA
V gene: TRBV6-5
D gene: TRBD2
CDR3 DNA: TGTGCCACACATCGTACAGCGGGAAACAATGAGCAGTTCTTC
CDR3 protein: CATHRTAGNNEQFF

J gene: TRBJ2-1
clone size: NA
V gene: TRBV7-2
D gene: NA
CDR3 DNA: TGTGCCAGCAGCTTAGAGGGGACCCAGCAGTTCTTC
CDR3 protein: CASSLEGTQQFF

J gene: TRBJ2-2
clone size: NA
V gene: TRBV9
D gene: NA
CDR3 DNA: TGTGCCAGCAGCGTAGATAGTTTCGGGGAGCTGTTTTTT
CDR3 protein: CASSVDSFGELFF

J gene: TRBJ2-1
clone size: few
V gene: TRBV7-3
D gene: NA
CDR3 DNA: TGTGCCAGAAAGGGGGAGGGCCCCCATGAGCAGTTCTTC
CDR3 protein: CARKGEGPHEQFF

J gene: TRBJ2-6
clone size: few
V gene: TRBV2
D gene: NA
CDR3 DNA: TGTGCCAGCAGTGAAGGAGGAGCTGGGGCCAACGTCCTGACTTTC
CDR3 protein: CASSEGGAGANVLTF

J gene: TRBJ2-1
clone size: NA
V gene: TRBV6-6
D gene: TRBD2
CDR3 DNA: TGTGCCGGCGGGGGGTCGGGGATTGAGCAGTTCTTC
CDR3 protein: CAGGGSGIEQFF

J gene: TRBJ2-7
clone size: few
V gene: TRBV1
D gene: NA
CDR3 DNA: TGCACCAGCAGCACCGACAGCGGGATGGTCTCCTACGAGCAGTACTTC
CDR3 protein: CTSSTDSGMVSYEQYF

J gene: TRBJ2-3
clone size: NA
V gene: TRBV10-2
D gene: NA
CDR3 DNA: TGCGCCAGCAGGGGGACGCTCACAGATACGCAGTATTTT
CDR3 protein: CASRGTLTDTQYF

J gene: TRBJ2-2
clone size: few
V gene: TRBV28
D gene: NA
CDR3 DNA: TGTGCCAGCAGTTTAGTGGGAGGCCGGGAGCTGTTTTTT
CDR3 protein: CASSLVGGRELFF

J gene: TRBJ1-5
clone size: few
V gene: TRBV6-1
D gene: NA
CDR3 DNA: TGTGCCAGCAGTTCACAGGGATTTAGCAATCAGCCCCAGCATTTT
CDR3 protein: CASSSQGFSNQPQHF

J gene: TRBJ2-3
clone size: few
V gene: TRBV5-4
D gene: TRBD1
CDR3 DNA: TGTGCCAGCAGTCTTACGACAGGGGTTACAGATACGCAGTATTTT
CDR3 protein: CASSLTTGVTDTQYF

J gene: TRBJ2-1
clone size: few
V gene: TRBV20-1
D gene: NA
CDR3 DNA: TGCAGTGCTTCGGGGGATAGTGAGCAGTTCTTC
CDR3 protein: CSASGDSEQFF

J gene: TRBJ2-4
clone size: few
V gene: TRBV2
D gene: TRBD2
CDR3 DNA: TGTGCCAGCAGGGGACTATCTGGGGCCAAAAACATTCAGTACTTC
CDR3 protein: CASRGLSGAKNIQYF

J gene: TRBJ2-1
clone size: many
V gene: TRBV7-9
D gene: NA
CDR3 DNA: TGTGCCAGCAGCTTTTTAGGCAATGAGCAGTTCTTC
CDR3 protein: CASSFLGNEQFF

J gene: TRBJ2-7
clone size: NA
V gene: TRBV5-4
D gene: TRBD1
CDR3 DNA: TGTGCCAGCAGCACTAACAGGGGGACCTCCTACGAGCAGTACTTC
CDR3 protein: CASSTNRGTSYEQYF

J gene: TRBJ2-7
clone size: few
V gene: TRBV7-2
D gene: NA
CDR3 DNA: TGTGCCAGCAGCTTCCTGGCCGGAGTCCCCTACGAGCAGTACTTC
CDR3 protein: CASSFLAGVPYEQYF

J gene: TRBJ1-5
clone size: NA
V gene: TRBV7-3
D gene: NA
CDR3 DNA: TGTGCCAGCAGATCAACAGGTCGAGGGAATCAGCCCCAGCATTTT
CDR3 protein: CASRSTGRGNQPQHF

J gene: TRBJ2-1
clone size: few
V gene: TRBV5-1
D gene: NA
CDR3 DNA: TGCGCCAGCAGCTTGGATGGAAGGGCCAATGAGCAGTTCTTC
CDR3 protein: CASSLDGRANEQFF

J gene: TRBJ2-7
clone size: few
V gene: TRBV2
D gene: NA
CDR3 DNA: TGTGCCAGCAGTGAATGGGGCGGGACGGTCTACGAGCAGTACTTC
CDR3 protein: CASSEWGGTVYEQYF

J gene: TRBJ1-1
clone size: NA
V gene: TRBV7-9
D gene: NA
CDR3 DNA: TGTGCCAGCAGCCCCGGTGGGGGCGGCACTGAAGCTTTCTTT
CDR3 protein: CASSPGGGGTEAFF

J gene: TRBJ2-7
clone size: NA
V gene: TRBV10-1
D gene: NA
CDR3 DNA: TGCGCCGCTCGCGAGCAGTACTTC
CDR3 protein: CAAREQYF

J gene: TRBJ1-1
clone size: NA
V gene: TRBV18
D gene: NA
CDR3 DNA: TGTGCCAGCTCAGTCTTGAGAGTCACTGAAGCTTTCTTT
CDR3 protein: CASSVLRVTEAFF

J gene: TRBJ1-2
clone size: NA
V gene: TRBV2
D gene: NA
CDR3 DNA: TGTGCCAGCAGTGAAACGATTGGGACAACGATCTTC
CDR3 protein: CASSETIGTTIF

J gene: TRBJ1-2
clone size: NA
V gene: TRBV18
D gene: NA
CDR3 DNA: TGTGCCAGCTCACCAGTTGAGGGGTTGGGTTATGGCTACACCTTC
CDR3 protein: CASSPVEGLGYGYTF

J gene: TRBJ2-1
clone size: few
V gene: TRBV27
D gene: NA
CDR3 DNA: TGTGCCAGCAGTTTTCTAGTTATGTCGAATGAGCAGTTCTTC
CDR3 protein: CASSFLVMSNEQFF

J gene: TRBJ1-2
clone size: few
V gene: TRBV18
D gene: NA
CDR3 DNA: TGTGCCAGCTCACCAGGGGGCGACGGCTACACCTTC
CDR3 protein: CASSPGGDGYTF

J gene: TRBJ2-2
clone size: NA
V gene: TRBV9
D gene: NA
CDR3 DNA: TGTGCCAGCAGCTTATTGATCGGTGGGAGTCGGACCGGGGAGCTGTTTTTT
CDR3 protein: CASSLLIGGSRTGELFF

J gene: TRBJ2-1
clone size: few
V gene: TRBV20-1
D gene: NA
CDR3 DNA: TGCAGTGCTAGAGAACCGGGGGAGCAGTTCTTC
CDR3 protein: CSAREPGEQFF